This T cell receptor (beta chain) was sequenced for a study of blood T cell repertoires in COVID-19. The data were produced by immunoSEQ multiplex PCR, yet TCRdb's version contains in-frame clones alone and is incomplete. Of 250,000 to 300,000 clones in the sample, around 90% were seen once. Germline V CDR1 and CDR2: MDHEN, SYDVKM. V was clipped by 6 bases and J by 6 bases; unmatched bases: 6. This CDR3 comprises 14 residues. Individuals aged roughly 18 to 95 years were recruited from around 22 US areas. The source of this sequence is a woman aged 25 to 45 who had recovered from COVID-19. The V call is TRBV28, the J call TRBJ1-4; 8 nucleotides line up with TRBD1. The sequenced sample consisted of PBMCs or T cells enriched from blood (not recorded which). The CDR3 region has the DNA TGTGCCAGCAGCCACGACAGGGGCCATGAAAAACTGTTTTTT. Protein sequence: CASSHDRGHEKLFF.